Presented here are 12 T cell receptor beta chains from one specimen sequenced in a study of shared clonotypes between healthy human individuals. Assay: immunoSEQ multiplex PCR; the TCRdb copy retains only in-frame clones and omits some. The sample carries roughly 300,000 clones, about 73% recorded once. What was sequenced was memory CD4+ T cells sorted from blood. Subset denoted: CD45RA-negative fraction. The receptors here all came from a man aged 25-45 years in good health.

In nucleotides, the CDR3 is TGTGCCAGCAGCCCGAGACCCGTGGGTGGAAACACCATATATTTT. Translated, it gives CASSPRPVGGNTIYF. This chain links TRBV7-2 with TRBJ1-3, with no clear D. Per the germline V gene, CDR1 is SGHTA and CDR2 is FQGNSA. Trimming left V 5 bases short and J 3 bases short, with 14 bases between. The length of the CDR3 is 15 residues.

The rearrangement links TRBV28 to TRBJ2-5; 8 bases fit TRBD1. Germline lookup yields CDR1 MDHEN and CDR2 SYDVKM. The CDR3 is made up of 15 amino acids. With 2 bases clipped from V and 5 bases from J, the junction kept 7 bases outside the gene matches. The CDR3: CASSLGTGGQETQYF. CDR3 nucleotide sequence: TGTGCCAGCAGTTTAGGCACAGGGGGGCAGGAGACCCAGTACTTC.

The V call is TRBV5-1, the J call TRBJ2-5; D is perhaps TRBD2 (6 bases). The CDR3 extends over 14 amino acids. The V gene's germline CDR1 is SGHRS and CDR2 YFSETQ. With 6 bases removed from V and 11 bases from J, the gap between germline ends came to 23 bases. The CDR3 reads CASKSASTPGEQYF. The CDR3 DNA is TGCGCCAGCAAATCCGCCTCCACACCGGGGGAGCAGTACTTC.

In this sample, this clone turned up a few times. The J gene is TRBJ1-1, the V gene TRBV30; D gene uncertain. The length of the CDR3 is 11 residues. Germline V CDR1 and CDR2: GTSNPN, SVGIG (reference sequence). Between the trimmed V and J ends, which lost 7 bases and 8 bases, there was a span of 14 bases. Written as DNA, the CDR3 is TGTGCCTCCAAATTTTCAGGAGAAGCTTTCTTT. Protein product: CASKFSGEAFF.

The rearrangement uses TRBV28 and TRBJ1-3; 9 bases match TRBD1. CDR1 and CDR2 from the germline V gene are MDHEN and SYDVKM. Trimming cost V 10 bases and J 2 bases; bases outside gene matches: 9. The CDR3 is 15 residues long. The CDR3 sequence is CATGTGRMTGNTIYF. The CDR3 DNA sequence: TGTGCCACGGGGACAGGGAGGATGACTGGAAACACCATATATTTT.

The chain employs TRBV5-4 and TRBJ2-5; D perhaps matches TRBD2 (5 bases). Per germline, CDR1 SGHNT and CDR2 YYREEE (reference sequence). V lost 4 bases, J lost 0 bases, and 13 bases lay in between. CDR3 length: 15 residues. CDR3 nucleotides: TGTGCCAGCAGCCCCGGGGAGTCCCACCAAGAGACCCAGTACTTC. It yields the protein CASSPGESHQETQYF.

CDR3 nucleotides: TGTGCCAGCAGCTTAGCGCCGAATGAAAAACTGTTTTTT. It translates to CASSLAPNEKLFF. V and J are TRBV7-7 and TRBJ1-4; no clear D gene. Germline CDR1 reads SSHAT; CDR2 reads FNYEAQ (reference sequence). The CDR3 spans 13 residues. Trimming took off 0 bases at V and 5 bases at J, with 4 bases between the two ends.

The chain is built from TRBV15 and TRBJ2-1; maybe TRBD1 (5 bases). This CDR3 comprises 16 residues. V was cut by 0 bases and J by 5 bases, with 14 bases left in between. Germline V gene data show CDR1 as LNHNV and CDR2 as YYDKDF (reference sequence). CDR3 amino acids: CATSRDQGAANNEQFF. CDR3 coding DNA: TGTGCCACCAGCAGAGATCAAGGGGCAGCCAACAATGAGCAGTTCTTC.

The chain joins TRBV2 to TRBJ1-3; weak D call: TRBD1 (5 bases). Trimming cost V 2 bases and J 2 bases, with 10 bases left between them. The CDR3 is 15 residues long. The germline CDR1 and CDR2 sequences are SNHLY and FYNNEI. The CDR3 sequence: CASSEPGTPGNTIYF. The CDR3 DNA follows: TGTGCCAGCAGTGAACCAGGGACCCCTGGAAACACCATATATTTT.

This chain uses TRBV5-5 with TRBJ1-4, with D possibly TRBD1 on 6 matching bases. Germline loops: CDR1 SGHKS, CDR2 YYEKEE (reference sequence). This CDR3 is 14 amino acids long. V dropped 2 bases and J dropped 8 bases, with 13 bases sitting between them. The CDR3 nucleotides are TGTGCCAGCAGCTTAACAGGGACGGACGAAAAACTGTTTTTT. This gives the protein CASSLTGTDEKLFF.

V and J are TRBV7-9 and TRBJ2-5; D is uncertain. Germline V gene data show CDR1 as SEHNR and CDR2 as FQNEAQ (reference sequence). This CDR3 region has 11 residues. V lost 10 bases, J lost 3 bases, and 9 bases lay in between. The CDR3 loop is CAIMYEETQYF. The CDR3 nucleotides are TGTGCCATCATGTATGAAGAGACCCAGTACTTC.

This clone has only one observation. The chain is built from TRBV5-1 and TRBJ2-6; D is unresolved. The V and J ends lost 3 bases and 4 bases respectively, with 11 bases between them. The germline gives CDR1 SGHRS, CDR2 YFSETQ. The CDR3 has 15 amino acids. DNA for the CDR3: TGCGCCAGCAGCTCCACAGTGTCCGGGGCCAACGTCCTGACTTTC. It is translated as CASSSTVSGANVLTF.